Listed below are T cell receptor beta chains from one sample, sequenced in a study of T cells after yellow fever vaccination. TCRdb fed the 5' RACE reads into MiXCR, producing one record per CDR3 protein. The sample holds hundreds of thousands of distinct CDR3 sequences, over 8% seen once. The sample here was PBMCs, taken on the day of the first yellow fever vaccination. The receptors shown here come from a man aged 18 to 30 who received the YFV17D yellow fever vaccine. Each CDR3 is given with its conserved first and last residue.

J,V,CDR3
TRBJ2-5,TRBV15,CATRPDRGMSETQYF
TRBJ2-1,TRBV12-3/TRBV12-4,CASVRAMRNEQFF
TRBJ2-2,TRBV9,CASSVTGRPIYTGELFF
TRBJ2-2,TRBV11-3,CASSPDSTGELFF
TRBJ2-7,TRBV10-3,CAISEPNDRANYEQYF
TRBJ2-3,TRBV7-2,CASSLARVPGNTQYF
TRBJ2-5,TRBV4-2,CASSHTDGGAGETQYF
TRBJ2-5,TRBV20-1,CSARHVWETQYF
TRBJ2-2,TRBV7-2,CASSLWGRDTGELFF
TRBJ2-1,TRBV29-1,CSVVSPEGGYNNEQFF
TRBJ1-6,TRBV15,CATSREGSRRDGDSPLHF
TRBJ2-1,TRBV5-1,CASSLRDRGLLNEQFF
TRBJ2-2,TRBV7-9,CASSLARGGSGELFF
TRBJ1-1,TRBV6-1,CASSPWTGEGNTEAFF
TRBJ1-4,TRBV6-5,CASSYGAGGRGSNEKLFF
TRBJ2-7,TRBV5-1,CASSLTQRYEQYF
TRBJ1-6,TRBV7-2,CASSLNRDRDSPLHF
TRBJ2-2,TRBV5-5,CASRVRDRGVGELFF
TRBJ1-1,TRBV5-1,CASSWGWGTEAFF
TRBJ2-2,TRBV5-1,CACSPGQGYGDTGELFF
TRBJ2-4,TRBV30,CAWSGRGKNIQYF
TRBJ1-5,TRBV18,CASSPRRDDQPQHF
TRBJ2-2,TRBV5-1,CASSPLQGSGHSGELFF
TRBJ1-5,TRBV15,CATSRDVGSDNQPQHF
TRBJ2-5,TRBV7-2,CASSSRGTETQYF
TRBJ2-5,TRBV30,CAAHPGQGQETQYF
TRBJ1-2,TRBV19,CASSPAGVSLYGYTF
TRBJ2-1,TRBV4-2,CASSQEGYSYNEQFF
TRBJ1-1,TRBV10-3,CAISELLNTEAFF
TRBJ2-1,TRBV10-3,CAIGGEWAYNEQFF
TRBJ2-1,TRBV7-9,CASSLVSPFFGF
TRBJ1-4,TRBV6-1,CASRRQGGNEKLFF
TRBJ1-5,TRBV19,CASSMDGYQPQHF
TRBJ1-1,TRBV30,CAWIFPPGTTAGEAFF
TRBJ2-2,TRBV19,CASSIDRGQKTGELFF
TRBJ2-4,TRBV9,CASSGQDRGGIQYF
TRBJ1-4,TRBV2,CASTGEDEKLFF
TRBJ1-5,TRBV12-3/TRBV12-4,CASRVSDSNQPQHF
TRBJ2-2,TRBV4-1,CASSQTHTGELFF
TRBJ1-4,TRBV7-9,CASSLGHRISTNEKLFF
TRBJ1-5,TRBV4-2,CASSQAGGVGQPQHF
TRBJ1-3,TRBV7-9,CASSLLTAGQAGNTIYF
TRBJ2-2,TRBV11-2,CASSLGPGTINPEANTGELFF
TRBJ2-6,TRBV5-1,CASSLADRGSTGANVLTF
TRBJ1-1,TRBV5-1,CASSLYPNEGANTEAFF
TRBJ1-1,TRBV12-3/TRBV12-4,CASSLGYLNTEAFF
TRBJ2-5,TRBV7-2,CASSLGASGQETQYF
TRBJ2-3,TRBV15,CATSGGDTDTQYF